Listed here are 24 T cell receptor beta chains from one sample, sequenced in a study of T cell changes during pregnancy in multiple sclerosis. Profiling relied on immunoSEQ multiplex PCR, and the TCRdb table lists in-frame clones only, not all of them. The top ten hold more than 1.1% of the sample, which has roughly 69,000 clones, about 92% seen once. The sequences come from peripheral blood, collected after pregnancy. The origin of the receptors is a female donor with multiple sclerosis, enrolled in a pregnancy study.

The chain couples TRBV7-6 to TRBJ2-2; TRBD2 matches at 10 bases. CDR3 length: 19 amino acids. J gave up 2 bases and V 1 base, and 10 bases lay outside the gene matches. CDR1 and CDR2 from the germline V gene are SGHVS and FNYEAQ. The chain's CDR3 is CASSLDDSGRTINTGELFF. Written as DNA, the CDR3 is TGTGCCAGCAGCTTAGATGATAGCGGGAGGACAATTAACACCGGGGAGCTGTTTTTT.

The V and J genes are TRBV2 and TRBJ2-1, with D maybe TRBD2 (5 bases). The germline gives CDR1 SNHLY, CDR2 FYNNEI. V was shortened by 4 bases and J by 6 bases, with 7 bases between the two germline ends. The CDR3 is 12 residues long. The CDR3 is CASSVSGNEQFF. The CDR3 region has the DNA TGTGCCAGCAGTGTAAGCGGCAATGAGCAGTTCTTC.

The chain is built from TRBV10-1 and TRBJ2-5, with TRBD1 matching 9 bases. Germline CDR1 and CDR2: WNHNN and SYGVQD (reference sequence). With V trimmed by 3 bases and J by 3 bases, 5 bases remained unmatched. CDR3 length equals 15 residues. The CDR3 here is CASSDRGDREETQYF. DNA of the CDR3: TGCGCCAGCAGTGATAGGGGGGACAGGGAAGAGACCCAGTACTTC.

The chain recombines TRBV4-1 with TRBJ1-5; unclear D gene. Germline V CDR1 and CDR2: MGHRA, YSYEKL. This CDR3 contains 14 residues. Trimming took 4 bases from V and 8 from J, leaving 15 bases between them. CDR3 loop: CASSPGGSGEPQHF. The CDR3 DNA is TGCGCCAGCAGCCCGGGAGGAAGCGGCGAGCCCCAGCATTTT.

V usage is TRBV7-9 and J usage is TRBJ1-1, with D perhaps TRBD1 (5 bases). This CDR3 region has 12 residues. Germline V gene data show CDR1 as SEHNR and CDR2 as FQNEAQ (reference sequence). V was pared by 6 bases and J by 5 bases, with 10 bases between. The CDR3 coding sequence is TGTGCCAGCAGTCTGAAGGGGACTGAAGCTTTCTTT. Protein product: CASSLKGTEAFF.

The chain combines TRBV4-2 with TRBJ2-7; D may be TRBD2 (6 bases). Trimming left V 1 base short and J 2 bases short, with 15 bases between. Germline assignment: CDR1 LGHNA and CDR2 YNFKEQ. This CDR3 is built from 16 residues. CDR3 coding DNA: TGTGCCAGCAGCCAAGTATATGGGGGGACCACCTACGAGCAGTACTTC. It specifies CASSQVYGGTTYEQYF.

The chain employs TRBV6-5 and TRBJ2-6; possibly TRBD2 for D (6 bases). The CDR3 sequence is 15 residues long. Germline V gene data show CDR1 as MNHEY and CDR2 as SVGAGI. V shed 7 bases and J shed 2 bases, with 12 bases lying between them. Here the CDR3 reads CASIGRGAGANVLTF. CDR3 nucleotides: TGTGCCAGCATCGGTCGCGGGGCTGGGGCCAACGTCCTGACTTTC.

The chain is built from TRBV25-1 and TRBJ1-4, with D perhaps matching TRBD1 (5 bases). CDR3 length: 15 residues. Trimming shortened V by 10 bases and J by 3 bases, and 18 bases separated the two germline ends. Germline-derived CDR1 and CDR2 are MGHDK and SYGVNS. CDR3 loop: CATTSTVGPNEKLFF. The CDR3 coding sequence is TGTGCCACCACATCGACAGTGGGGCCTAATGAAAAACTGTTTTTT.

The chain joins TRBV9 to TRBJ2-1; TRBD2 agrees at 7 bases. CDR3 length: 13 amino acids. After removal of 4 bases from V and 13 bases from J, the junction contained 11 bases not matched to a gene. CDR1 SGDLS and CDR2 YYNGEE come from the germline V gene. CDR3 coding DNA: TGTGCCAGCAGCCCCAATTGGGGGGGGATACAGTTCTTC. Translating gives CASSPNWGGIQFF. The variable domain in full, with the rest retrieved from reference TRBV9 and TRBJ2-1, is DSGVTQTPKHLITATGQRVTLRCSPRSGDLSVYWYQQSLDQGLQFLIQYYNGEERAKGNILERFSAQQFPDLHSELNLSSLELGDSALYFCASSPNWGGIQFFGPGTRLTVL.

The chain combines TRBV5-1 with TRBJ2-1, with 8 bases matching TRBD1. The germline gives CDR1 SGHRS, CDR2 YFSETQ. Trimming took 4 bases from V and 5 from J; bases not matched to a gene: 5. The CDR3 loop spans 14 amino acids. CDR3 DNA: TGCGCCAGCAGCATACAGGGGGATGACAATGAGCAGTTCTTC. Translated, it gives CASSIQGDDNEQFF.

The genes are TRBV6-5 and TRBJ2-1, with D maybe TRBD2 (6 bases). V lost 10 bases to trimming and J lost 0 bases, with 16 bases between them. The germline CDR1 and CDR2 sequences are MNHEY and SVGAGI. The CDR3 sequence is 15 residues long. CDR3: CATLYRESSYNEQFF. The CDR3 bases are TGTGCCACCCTGTACCGGGAGAGCTCCTACAATGAGCAGTTCTTC.

This clone was seen only a few times. The CDR3, as DNA: TGTGCCAGCAGTTACGGAGGGGAGGCTTATAATGAGCAGTTCTTC. It codes for CASSYGGEAYNEQFF. The chain uses TRBV6-5 and TRBJ2-1; the D gene is possibly TRBD2 (6 bases). Germline CDR1 reads MNHEY; CDR2 reads SVGAGI. V lost 2 bases, J lost 7 bases, and 15 bases lay in between. CDR3 length: 15 amino acids.

The V call is TRBV7-2, the J call TRBJ1-3; D is undetermined. From germline, CDR1 is SGHTA and CDR2 FQGNSA. V was trimmed by 1 base and J by 0 bases, leaving 7 bases between them. The CDR3 runs to 15 residues. This chain's CDR3 is CASSLGPDSGNTIYF. DNA of the CDR3: TGTGCCAGCAGCTTAGGCCCAGACTCTGGAAACACCATATATTTT.

This chain joins TRBV4-3 and TRBJ2-2; possibly TRBD1 for D (6 bases). Trimming shortened V by 4 bases and J by 9 bases, and 12 bases separated the two germline ends. Germline loops: CDR1 LGHNA, CDR2 YSLEER. The CDR3 is 13 amino acids. CDR3 coding DNA: TGCGCCAGCAGCCCGATCCAGGGGTGGGAGCTGTTTTTT. Protein: CASSPIQGWELFF.

V usage is TRBV28 and J usage is TRBJ1-1; 7 bases are shared with TRBD1. The length of the CDR3 is 13 residues. Unmatched junction bases numbered 6, after V lost 6 bases and J lost 5 bases. CDR1 is MDHEN, CDR2 SYDVKM, per germline. The CDR3 DNA sequence: TGTGCCAGCAGATTCAGGGGGAGGACTGAAGCTTTCTTT. This codes for CASRFRGRTEAFF.

This rearrangement joins TRBV18 to TRBJ2-1; no clear D gene. V was clipped by 3 bases and J by 10 bases, with 16 bases between them. The germline V gene encodes CDR1 KGHSH and CDR2 LQKENI. This CDR3 region has 14 residues. The CDR3 coding sequence is TGTGCCAGCTCACCGTCGGAGTGGCTGTTAGAGCAGTTCTTC. Its translation: CASSPSEWLLEQFF.

The V gene is TRBV6-1, the J gene TRBJ2-5; D possibly corresponds to TRBD2 (6 bases). Germline lookup yields CDR1 MNHNS and CDR2 SASEGT. The CDR3 loop spans 17 amino acids. Trimming took off 1 base at V and 1 base at J, with 16 bases between the two ends. The CDR3: CASSEGRLALSQETQYF. Here the CDR3 DNA reads TGTGCCAGCAGTGAAGGGAGGCTAGCGCTATCCCAAGAGACCCAGTACTTC.

The chain employs TRBV7-9 and TRBJ2-7, with 10 bases identical to TRBD2. The CDR3 covers 14 residues. Germline V lookup: CDR1 SEHNR, CDR2 FQNEAQ (reference sequence). Losses at the gene ends were 5 bases for V and 2 bases for J; bases not matched to a gene: 3. CDR3 residues: CASSTTSGAYEQYF. As DNA, the CDR3 is TGTGCCAGCAGCACAACTAGCGGGGCCTACGAGCAGTACTTC. The whole variable domain, filled in from reference TRBV7-9 and TRBJ2-7, reads DTGVSQNPRHKITKRGQNVTFRCDPISEHNRLYWYRQTLGQGPEFLTYFQNEAQLEKSRLLSDRFSAERPKGSFSTLEIQRTEQGDSAMYLCASSTTSGAYEQYFGPGTRLTVT.

The V call is TRBV5-6, the J call TRBJ2-1, with 9 bases fitting TRBD2. Germline V gene sequence: CDR1 SGHDT, CDR2 YYEEEE. With 4 bases clipped from V and 8 bases from J, the junction kept 7 bases outside the gene matches. CDR3 size: 14 residues. The CDR3 region has the DNA TGTGCCAGCAGCACGGGACTAGCTGTTTATGAGCAGTTCTTC. This encodes CASSTGLAVYEQFF.

The CDR3, as DNA: TGTGCCATTCCGCGGCCCGGGACTAGCACAGGAAATGAGCAGTTCTTC. Encoded protein: CAIPRPGTSTGNEQFF. The chain combines TRBV7-9 with TRBJ2-1, with 9 bases identical to TRBD2. This CDR3 is built from 16 residues. With 10 bases clipped from V and 7 bases from J, the junction kept 17 bases outside the gene matches. Germline V gene sequence: CDR1 SEHNR, CDR2 FQNEAQ (reference sequence).

The chain joins TRBV19 to TRBJ1-4; the D gene is possibly TRBD1 (6 bases). This CDR3 spans 13 amino acids. V was cut by 8 bases and J by 7 bases, with 14 bases left in between. Germline CDR1 and CDR2: LNHDA and SQIVND (reference sequence). CDR3 region: CASATDSREKLFF. The CDR3, as DNA: TGTGCCAGTGCTACGGACAGTCGTGAAAAACTGTTTTTT.

This chain links TRBV25-1 with TRBJ1-2; 8 positions agree with TRBD1. CDR1 is MGHDK and CDR2 is SYGVNS in the germline V gene. This CDR3 is 13 amino acids long. Trimming cost V 3 bases and J 5 bases; bases outside gene matches: 2. The CDR3 coding sequence is TGTGCCAGCAGTGACCGGACAGGGTATGGCTACACCTTC. Its protein is CASSDRTGYGYTF.

V gene TRBV28 combines with J gene TRBJ2-3, with TRBD2 identical over 9 bases. V dropped 4 bases and J dropped 5; count of bases not matched to a gene: 7. Germline V gene data show CDR1 as MDHEN and CDR2 as SYDVKM. The CDR3 has 15 residues. CDR3 in amino acids: CASSSPELAGDTQYF. The CDR3 nucleotides are TGTGCCAGCAGTTCACCCGAACTAGCGGGAGATACGCAGTATTTT.

The chain links TRBV10-3 to TRBJ1-1; TRBD1 matches at 7 bases. CDR3 length: 13 amino acids. Germline CDR1 reads ENHRY; CDR2 reads SYGVKD. Trimming cost V 8 bases and J 2 bases; bases outside gene matches: 5. The CDR3 loop is CAIQGQLNTEAFF. CDR3 bases: TGTGCCATCCAGGGACAGCTAAACACTGAAGCTTTCTTT.